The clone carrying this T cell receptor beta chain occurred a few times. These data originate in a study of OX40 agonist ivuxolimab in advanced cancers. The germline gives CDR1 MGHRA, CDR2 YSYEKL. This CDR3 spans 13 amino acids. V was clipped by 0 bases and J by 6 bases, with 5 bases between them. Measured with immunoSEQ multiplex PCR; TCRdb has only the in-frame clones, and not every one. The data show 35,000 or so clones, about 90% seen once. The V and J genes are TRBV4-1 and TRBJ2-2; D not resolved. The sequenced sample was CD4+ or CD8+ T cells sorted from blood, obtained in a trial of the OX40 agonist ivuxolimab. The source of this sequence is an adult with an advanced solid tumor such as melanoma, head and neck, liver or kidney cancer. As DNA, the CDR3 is TGCGCCAGCAGCCAAGACCCCGCCGGGGAGCTGTTTTTT. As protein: CASSQDPAGELFF.